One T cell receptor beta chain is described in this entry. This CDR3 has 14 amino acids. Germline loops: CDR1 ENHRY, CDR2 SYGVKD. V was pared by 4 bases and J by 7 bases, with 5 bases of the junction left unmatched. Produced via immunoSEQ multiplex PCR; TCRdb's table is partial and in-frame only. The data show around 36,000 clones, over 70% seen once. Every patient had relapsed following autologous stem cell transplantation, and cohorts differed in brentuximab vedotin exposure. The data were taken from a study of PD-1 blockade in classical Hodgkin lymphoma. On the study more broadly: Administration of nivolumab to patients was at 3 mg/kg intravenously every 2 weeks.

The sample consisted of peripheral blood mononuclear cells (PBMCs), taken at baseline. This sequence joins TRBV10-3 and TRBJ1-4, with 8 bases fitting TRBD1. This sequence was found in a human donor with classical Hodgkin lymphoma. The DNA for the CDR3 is TGTGCCATCAGTGTGGACAGGGAACGTGAAAAACTGTTTTTT. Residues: CAISVDREREKLFF.